This TCR beta chain was identified during a study of cytomegalovirus exposure and HLA in healthy donors. Across the whole study: Clustering assigned over 70% of the approximately 370 genotyped donors to the Caucasian-associated ancestry cluster.

With respect to this clone: Its antigen is still unknown.

PCR involved 60 Vbeta and 13 Jbeta primers. Assay: immunoSEQ multiplex PCR; the TCRdb copy retains only in-frame clones and omits some. The sample lists fewer than 200,000 clones; roughly 80% were seen once. Trimming shortened V by 5 bases and J by 7 bases, and 14 bases separated the two germline ends. The CDR3 totals 13 residues. The V gene's germline CDR1 is SEHNR and CDR2 FQNEAQ (reference sequence). Whole-study results and caveats: As a later analysis revealed, most CMV-associated TCR beta chains appeared HLA-restricted. The availability of immune exposure information extended only to CMV serostatus. The CMV antigen specificity of three CMV-associated chains was confirmed through in vitro analysis.

The TCR sequence derives from a woman aged 50 to 60 in good health and CMV-seronegative. The specimen was PBMCs. The gene calls are TRBV7-9 and TRBJ1-2; D remains ambiguous. The CDR3 nucleotides read TGTGCCAGCAGCCGAGAGGGCCGGATTGGCTACACCTTC. Protein product: CASSREGRIGYTF. The full variable domain, in which reference TRBV7-9 and TRBJ1-2 provide the parts outside the CDR3, is DTGVSQNPRHKITKRGQNVTFRCDPISEHNRLYWYRQTLGQGPEFLTYFQNEAQLEKSRLLSDRFSAERPKGSFSTLEIQRTEQGDSAMYLCASSREGRIGYTFGSGTRLTVV.